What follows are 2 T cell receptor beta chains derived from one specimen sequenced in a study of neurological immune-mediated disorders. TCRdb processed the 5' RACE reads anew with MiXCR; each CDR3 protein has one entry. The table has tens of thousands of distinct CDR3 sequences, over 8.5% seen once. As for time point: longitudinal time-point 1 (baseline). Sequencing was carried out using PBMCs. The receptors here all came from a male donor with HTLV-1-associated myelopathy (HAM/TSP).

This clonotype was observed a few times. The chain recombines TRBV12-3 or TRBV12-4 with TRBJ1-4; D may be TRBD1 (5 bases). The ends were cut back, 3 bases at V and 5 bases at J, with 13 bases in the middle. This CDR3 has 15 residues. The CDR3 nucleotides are TGTGCCAGCAGTTTCGAGGGACGGGGAAATGAAAAACTGTTTTTT. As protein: CASSFEGRGNEKLFF.

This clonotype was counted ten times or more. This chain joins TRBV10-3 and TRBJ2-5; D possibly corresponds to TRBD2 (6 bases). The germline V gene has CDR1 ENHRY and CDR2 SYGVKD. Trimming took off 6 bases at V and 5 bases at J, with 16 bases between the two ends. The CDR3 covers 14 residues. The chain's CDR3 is CAIRLGDSWETQYF. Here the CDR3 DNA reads TGTGCCATCAGATTGGGGGACTCCTGGGAGACCCAGTACTTC.